This entry lists 3 T cell receptor beta chains sequenced from one sample in a study of shared clonotypes between healthy human individuals. Data came from immunoSEQ multiplex PCR; TCRdb stores just in-frame clones and leaves some out. The repertoire holds over 1.5 million clones, with 98% as singletons. The material sequenced was naive CD4+ T cells sorted from blood. Subset specified: CD45RA+ positively selected. These receptor sequences come from a man aged 30 to 39 in good health.

The chain recombines TRBV6-9 with TRBJ2-7; the match to TRBD2 covers 9 bases. The CDR3 is 14 amino acids. With V trimmed by 5 bases and J by 4 bases, 6 bases remained unmatched. Per the germline V gene, CDR1 is MNHGY and CDR2 is SVAAGI. CDR3 amino acids: CASSLAGSLYEQYF. The DNA of the CDR3 is TGTGCCAGCAGTCTAGCGGGATCTCTGTACGAGCAGTACTTC.

This rearrangement joins TRBV19 to TRBJ2-3, with 9 positions matching TRBD1. Germline CDR1 LNHDA, CDR2 SQIVND (reference sequence). Trimming removed 6 bases from V and 3 bases from J; junction bases left unmatched: 7. This CDR3 spans 15 amino acids. The CDR3, as DNA: TGTGCCAGTAGGCCGCCGGGACAGGGAACAGATACGCAGTATTTT. Its translation: CASRPPGQGTDTQYF.

J is TRBJ2-5 and V is TRBV29-1; perhaps TRBD2 as D (5 bases). This CDR3 has 13 amino acids. Germline V gene data show CDR1 as SQVTM and CDR2 as ANQGSEA. V was trimmed by 4 bases and J by 4 bases, leaving 13 bases between them. The CDR3 loop is CSVAGRARETQYF. For the CDR3, the DNA is TGCAGCGTTGCGGGAAGGGCTCGAGAGACCCAGTACTTC.